The sequence of this T cell receptor beta chain was determined in a study of T cell responses to AZD1222 COVID-19 vaccine. CDR1 and CDR2 from the germline V gene are SGHDN and FVKESK. The CDR3 sequence is 15 residues long. V was clipped by 7 bases and J by 2 bases; unmatched bases: 10. Only in-frame clones appear in the TCRdb table, and some are missing; sequencing was by immunoSEQ multiplex PCR. This sample has around 260,000 clones; about 92% occur once, and the top ten carry around 0.58%. The receptor was derived from an adult in good health. The sequencing here drew on peripheral blood, taken on day 0 of AZD1222 vaccination. J is TRBJ2-7 and V is TRBV14; 8 bases map to TRBD1. CDR3 residues: CASTQEGQDAYEQYF. CDR3 sequence (DNA): TGTGCCAGCACCCAGGAGGGACAGGACGCCTACGAGCAGTACTTC.